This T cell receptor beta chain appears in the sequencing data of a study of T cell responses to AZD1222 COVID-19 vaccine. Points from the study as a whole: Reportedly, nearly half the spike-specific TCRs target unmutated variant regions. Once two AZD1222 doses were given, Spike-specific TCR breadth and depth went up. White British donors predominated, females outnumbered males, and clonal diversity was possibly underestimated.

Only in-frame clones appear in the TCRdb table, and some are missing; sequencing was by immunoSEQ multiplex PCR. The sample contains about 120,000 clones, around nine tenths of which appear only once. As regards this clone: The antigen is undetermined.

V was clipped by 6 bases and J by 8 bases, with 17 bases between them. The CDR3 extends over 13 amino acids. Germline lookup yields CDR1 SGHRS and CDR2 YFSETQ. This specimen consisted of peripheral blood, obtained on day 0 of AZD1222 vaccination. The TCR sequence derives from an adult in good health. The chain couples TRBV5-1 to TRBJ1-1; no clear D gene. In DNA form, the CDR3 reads TGCGCCAGCAACCCCCCCCCAGGTTCCGAAGCTTTCTTT. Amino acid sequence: CASNPPPGSEAFF.